The following is a T cell receptor (beta chain) sequence with its context. Per germline, CDR1 MNHNS and CDR2 SASEGT. This CDR3 region has 12 residues. The germline V and J ends were trimmed by 8 bases and 3 bases, with 11 bases remaining between them. Clones were sequenced by immunoSEQ multiplex PCR, and TCRdb holds only the in-frame ones, with some missing. The data show about 38,000 clones, 80% to 85% seen once. This record comes from a study of OX40 agonist ivuxolimab in advanced cancers. About the study: Past anti-PD-1, anti-PD-L1 or anti-CTLA-4 therapy was accepted, and roughly 40% had received some.

V and J are TRBV6-1 and TRBJ2-7; the D is unclear. This TCR was recovered from an adult with an advanced solid tumor such as melanoma, head and neck, liver or kidney cancer. Specimen: CD4+ or CD8+ T cells sorted from blood, collected in a trial of the OX40 agonist ivuxolimab. Here the CDR3 reads CASERTGYEQYF. The CDR3 nucleotides read TGTGCCAGCGAAAGGACCGGCTACGAGCAGTACTTC.